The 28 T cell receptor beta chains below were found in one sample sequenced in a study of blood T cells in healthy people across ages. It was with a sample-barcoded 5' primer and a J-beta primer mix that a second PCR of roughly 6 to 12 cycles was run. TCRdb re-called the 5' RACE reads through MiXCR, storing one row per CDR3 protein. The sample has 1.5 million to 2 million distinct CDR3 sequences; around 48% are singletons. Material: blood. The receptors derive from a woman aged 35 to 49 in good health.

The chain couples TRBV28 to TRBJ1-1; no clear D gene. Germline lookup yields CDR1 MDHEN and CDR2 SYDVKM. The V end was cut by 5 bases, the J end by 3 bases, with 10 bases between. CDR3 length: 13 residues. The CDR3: CASSPAYHTEAFF. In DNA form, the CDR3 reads TGTGCCAGCAGTCCAGCATACCACACTGAAGCTTTCTTT.

As DNA, the CDR3 is TGTGCCAGCACCGAGGATAACTCCTACGAGCAGTACTTC. Encoded protein: CASTEDNSYEQYF. V gene TRBV12-3 or TRBV12-4 combines with J gene TRBJ2-7; D remains unclear. The CDR3 runs to 13 residues. V was shortened by 7 bases and J by 0 bases, with 10 bases between the two germline ends.

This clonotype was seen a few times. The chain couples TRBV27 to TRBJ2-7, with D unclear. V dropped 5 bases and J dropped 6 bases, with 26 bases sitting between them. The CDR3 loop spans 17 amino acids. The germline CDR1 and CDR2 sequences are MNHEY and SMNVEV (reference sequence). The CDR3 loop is CASSPVGLGTGSGEQYF. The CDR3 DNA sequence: TGTGCCAGCAGTCCCGTAGGTTTGGGAACCGGGTCGGGCGAGCAGTACTTC.

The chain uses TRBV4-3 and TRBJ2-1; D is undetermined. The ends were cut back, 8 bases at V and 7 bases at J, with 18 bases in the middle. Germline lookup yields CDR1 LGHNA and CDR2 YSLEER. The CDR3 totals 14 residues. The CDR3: CASGPNGLWNEQFF. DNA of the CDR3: TGCGCCAGCGGCCCTAACGGTCTGTGGAATGAGCAGTTCTTC.

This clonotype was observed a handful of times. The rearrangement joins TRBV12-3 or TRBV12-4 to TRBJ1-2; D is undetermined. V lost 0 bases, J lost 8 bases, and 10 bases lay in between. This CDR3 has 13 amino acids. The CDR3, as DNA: TGTGCCAGCAGTTTAGCCTATAGGAGGGGCTACACCTTC. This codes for CASSLAYRRGYTF.

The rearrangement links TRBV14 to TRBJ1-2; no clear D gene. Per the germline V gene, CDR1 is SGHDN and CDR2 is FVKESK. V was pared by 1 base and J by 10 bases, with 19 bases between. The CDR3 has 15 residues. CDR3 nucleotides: TGTGCCAGCAGCCAAGCCATCGATGCTACTATGGTCTACACCTTC. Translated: CASSQAIDATMVYTF.

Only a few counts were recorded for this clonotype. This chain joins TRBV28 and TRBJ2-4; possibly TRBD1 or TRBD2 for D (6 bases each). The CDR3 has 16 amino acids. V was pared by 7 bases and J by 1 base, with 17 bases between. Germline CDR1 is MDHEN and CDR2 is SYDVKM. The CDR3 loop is CASKAGAGRAKNIQYF. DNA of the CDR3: TGTGCCAGCAAAGCAGGGGCAGGGAGGGCCAAAAACATTCAGTACTTC.

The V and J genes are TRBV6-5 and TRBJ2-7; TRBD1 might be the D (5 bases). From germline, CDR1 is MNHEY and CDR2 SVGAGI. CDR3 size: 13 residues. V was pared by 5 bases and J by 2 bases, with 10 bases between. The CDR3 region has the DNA TGTGCCAGCAGTACCACAGGCCCCTACGAGCAGTACTTC. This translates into CASSTTGPYEQYF.

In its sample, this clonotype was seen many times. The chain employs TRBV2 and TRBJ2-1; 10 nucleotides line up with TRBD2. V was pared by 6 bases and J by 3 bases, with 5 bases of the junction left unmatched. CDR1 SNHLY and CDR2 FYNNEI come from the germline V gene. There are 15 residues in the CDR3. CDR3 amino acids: CASSRTSGDYNEQFF. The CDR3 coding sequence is TGTGCCAGCAGCCGTACTAGCGGGGACTACAATGAGCAGTTCTTC.

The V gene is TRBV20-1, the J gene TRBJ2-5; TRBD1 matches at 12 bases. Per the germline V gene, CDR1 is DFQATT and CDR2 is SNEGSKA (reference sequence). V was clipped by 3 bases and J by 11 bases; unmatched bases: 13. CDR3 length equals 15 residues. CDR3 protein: CSARPGQGAKSGQYF. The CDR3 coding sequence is TGCAGTGCTAGGCCGGGACAGGGGGCTAAGTCAGGGCAGTACTTC.

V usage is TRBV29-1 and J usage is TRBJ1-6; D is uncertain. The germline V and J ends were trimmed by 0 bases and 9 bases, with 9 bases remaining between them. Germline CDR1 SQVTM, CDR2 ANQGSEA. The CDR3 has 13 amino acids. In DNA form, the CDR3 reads TGCAGCGTTGAAGATAGGGTCGGTTCACCCCTCCACTTT. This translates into CSVEDRVGSPLHF.

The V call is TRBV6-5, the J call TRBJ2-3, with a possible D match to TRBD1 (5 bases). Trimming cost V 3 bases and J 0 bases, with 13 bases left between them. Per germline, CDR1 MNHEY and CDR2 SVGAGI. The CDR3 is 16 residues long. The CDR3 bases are TGTGCCAGCAGTTATTATGGGGCCTGGAGCACAGATACGCAGTATTTT. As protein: CASSYYGAWSTDTQYF.

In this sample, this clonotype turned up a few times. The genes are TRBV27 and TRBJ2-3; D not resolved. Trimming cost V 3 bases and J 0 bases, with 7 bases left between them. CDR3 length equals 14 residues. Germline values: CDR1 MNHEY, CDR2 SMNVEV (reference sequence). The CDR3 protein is CASSFEASTDTQYF. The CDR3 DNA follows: TGTGCCAGCAGTTTTGAGGCAAGCACAGATACGCAGTATTTT.

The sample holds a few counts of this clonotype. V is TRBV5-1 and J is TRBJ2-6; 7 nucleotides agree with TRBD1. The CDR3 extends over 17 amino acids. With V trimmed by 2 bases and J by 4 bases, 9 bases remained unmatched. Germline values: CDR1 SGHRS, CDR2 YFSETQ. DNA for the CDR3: TGCGCCAGCAGCTTACGCCACAGGGGAACAGGGGCCAACGTCCTGACTTTC. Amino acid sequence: CASSLRHRGTGANVLTF. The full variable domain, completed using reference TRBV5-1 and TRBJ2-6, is KAGVTQTPRYLIKTRGQQVTLSCSPISGHRSVSWYQQTPGQGLQFLFEYFSETQRNKGNFPGRFSGRQFSNSRSEMNVSTLELGDSALYLCASSLRHRGTGANVLTFGAGSRLTVL.

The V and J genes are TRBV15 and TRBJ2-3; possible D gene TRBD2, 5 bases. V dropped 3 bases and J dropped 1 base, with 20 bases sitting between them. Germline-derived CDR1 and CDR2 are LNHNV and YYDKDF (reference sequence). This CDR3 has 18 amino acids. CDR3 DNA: TGTGCCACCAGCAGCCCCACTTGGGCCGGGGTCCGCACAGATACGCAGTATTTT. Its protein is CATSSPTWAGVRTDTQYF.

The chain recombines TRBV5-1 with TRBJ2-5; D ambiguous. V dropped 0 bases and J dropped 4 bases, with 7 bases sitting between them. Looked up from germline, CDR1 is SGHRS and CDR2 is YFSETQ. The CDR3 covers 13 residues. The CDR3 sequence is CASSLDDRETQYF. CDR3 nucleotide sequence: TGCGCCAGCAGCTTGGATGATCGAGAGACCCAGTACTTC.

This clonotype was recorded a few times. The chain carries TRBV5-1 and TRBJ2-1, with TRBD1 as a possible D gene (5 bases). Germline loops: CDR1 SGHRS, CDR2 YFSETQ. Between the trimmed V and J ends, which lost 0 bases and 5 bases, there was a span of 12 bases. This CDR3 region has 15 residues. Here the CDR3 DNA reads TGCGCCAGCAGCTTGGAGGGAAGACAGCACAATGAGCAGTTCTTC. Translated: CASSLEGRQHNEQFF.

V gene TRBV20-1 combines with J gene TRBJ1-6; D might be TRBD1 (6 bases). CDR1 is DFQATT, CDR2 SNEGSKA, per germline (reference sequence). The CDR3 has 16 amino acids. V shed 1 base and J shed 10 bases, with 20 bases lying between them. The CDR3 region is CSARVDSDRRTSPLHF. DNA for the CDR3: TGCAGTGCTAGAGTCGATAGCGACAGGAGAACATCACCCCTCCACTTT.

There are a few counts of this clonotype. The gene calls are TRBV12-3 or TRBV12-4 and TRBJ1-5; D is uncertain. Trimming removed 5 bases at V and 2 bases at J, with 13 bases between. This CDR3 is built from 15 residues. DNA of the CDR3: TGTGCCAGCAGTCAAATCACGCGGGGCAATCAGCCCCAGCATTTT. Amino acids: CASSQITRGNQPQHF.

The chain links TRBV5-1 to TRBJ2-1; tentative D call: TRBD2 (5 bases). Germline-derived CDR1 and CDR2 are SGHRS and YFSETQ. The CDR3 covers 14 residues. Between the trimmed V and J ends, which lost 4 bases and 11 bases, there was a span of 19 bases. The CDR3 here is CASSDNRDPGQQFF. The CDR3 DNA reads TGCGCCAGCAGCGACAACCGGGATCCCGGCCAGCAGTTCTTC.

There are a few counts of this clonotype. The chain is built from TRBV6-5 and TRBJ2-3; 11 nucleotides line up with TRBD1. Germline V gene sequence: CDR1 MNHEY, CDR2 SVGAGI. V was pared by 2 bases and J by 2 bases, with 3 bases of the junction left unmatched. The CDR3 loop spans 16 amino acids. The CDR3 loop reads CASSYGTGGNTDTQYF. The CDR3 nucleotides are TGTGCCAGCAGTTACGGGACAGGGGGGAACACAGATACGCAGTATTTT.

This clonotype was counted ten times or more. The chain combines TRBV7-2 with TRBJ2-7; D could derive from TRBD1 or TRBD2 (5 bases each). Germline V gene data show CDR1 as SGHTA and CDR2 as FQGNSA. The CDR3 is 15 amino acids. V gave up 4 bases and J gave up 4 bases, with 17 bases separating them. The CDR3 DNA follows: TGTGCCAGCAGCTCGGGGCGGACCTTAGGATACGAGCAGTACTTC. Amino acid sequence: CASSSGRTLGYEQYF.

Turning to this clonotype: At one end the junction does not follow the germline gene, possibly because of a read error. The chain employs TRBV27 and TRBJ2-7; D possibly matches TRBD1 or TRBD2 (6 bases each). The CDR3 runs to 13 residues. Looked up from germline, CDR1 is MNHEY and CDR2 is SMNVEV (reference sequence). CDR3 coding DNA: TGTGCTAGCAGTCCGGGGGCCGCTTCAGAGCAGTACTTC. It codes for CASSPGAASEQYF.

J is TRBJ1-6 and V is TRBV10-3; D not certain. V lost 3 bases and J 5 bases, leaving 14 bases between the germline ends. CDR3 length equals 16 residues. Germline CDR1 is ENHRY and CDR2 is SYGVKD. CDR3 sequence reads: CAISEGIPGDNSPLHF. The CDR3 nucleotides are TGTGCCATCAGTGAAGGTATTCCGGGCGATAATTCACCCCTCCACTTT.

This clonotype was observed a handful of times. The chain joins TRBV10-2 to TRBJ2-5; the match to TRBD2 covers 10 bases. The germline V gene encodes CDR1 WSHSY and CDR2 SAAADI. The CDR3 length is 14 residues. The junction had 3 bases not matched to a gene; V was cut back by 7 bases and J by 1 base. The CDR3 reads CASKKRGGQETQYF. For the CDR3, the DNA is TGCGCCAGCAAAAAGCGGGGGGGCCAAGAGACCCAGTACTTC.

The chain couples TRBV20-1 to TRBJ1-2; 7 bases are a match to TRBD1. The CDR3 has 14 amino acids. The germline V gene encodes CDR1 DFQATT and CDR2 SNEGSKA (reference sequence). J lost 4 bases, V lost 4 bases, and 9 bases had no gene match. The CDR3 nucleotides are TGCAGTGCTAAAAACCGCGACAGGGTCTATGGCTACACCTTC. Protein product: CSAKNRDRVYGYTF.

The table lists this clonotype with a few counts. The CDR3 bases are TGTGCCAGCAGCGTAGAGACTAATTCACCCCTCCACTTT. Protein: CASSVETNSPLHF. V and J are TRBV9 and TRBJ1-6; D ambiguous. Per germline, CDR1 SGDLS and CDR2 YYNGEE. The CDR3 extends over 13 amino acids. Trimming took 0 bases from V and 6 from J, leaving 4 bases between them.

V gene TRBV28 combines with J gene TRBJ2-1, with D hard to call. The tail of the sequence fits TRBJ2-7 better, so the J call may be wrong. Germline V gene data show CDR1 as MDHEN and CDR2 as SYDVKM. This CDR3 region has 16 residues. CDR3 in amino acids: CAGNALGLDDPGEQYF. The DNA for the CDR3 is TGTGCCGGCAATGCTCTCGGGCTGGACGATCCGGGCGAGCAGTACTTC.